This TCR beta chain was sequenced during a study of T cells after yellow fever vaccination. Study-level background: With SMART-Seq v4 Ultra Low Input, the fractions containing low cell numbers were prepared. Findings and caveats of the study: Clones from primary vaccination mostly reappeared after the booster (around 96% CD4, about 85% CD8). Secondary responses were weaker yet peaked faster, day 5 versus 15.

To note about this clonotype: What it binds is not known.

Germline assignment: CDR1 LNHNV and CDR2 YYDKDF (reference sequence). CDR3 size: 14 residues. V lost 1 base, J lost 5 bases, and 11 bases lay in between. Production of TCR cDNA was by 5'RACE template switching, which also added a universal primer site and UMIs. MiXCR was run by TCRdb on the 5' RACE reads, yielding one entry per CDR3 protein. The sample records roughly 250,000 distinct CDR3 sequences, 10% to 15% being singletons. The sequencing here drew on CD4+ T cells sorted from PBMCs, taken 45 days after the yellow fever booster vaccination. This sequence joins TRBV15 and TRBJ2-5; a weak D match, TRBD1 (6 bases). The receptor comes from a man in his thirties or forties who received the YFV17D yellow fever vaccine. This CDR3 reads CATSRAQGLETQYF. The CDR3 coding sequence is TGTGCCACCAGCAGAGCTCAGGGGCTGGAGACCCAGTACTTC. The full variable domain, completed using reference TRBV15 and TRBJ2-5, is DAMVIQNPRYQVTQFGKPVTLSCSQTLNHNVMYWYQQKSSQAPKLLFHYYDKDFNNEADTPDNFQSRRPNTSFCFLDIRSPGLGDTAMYLCATSRAQGLETQYFGPGTRLLVL.